In this sample, the clone carrying this T cell receptor beta chain turned up a few times. The immunoSEQ assay was v3. Each library reached 2.1 million or so read pairs, or roughly 4.5-6.5 million at deep level. Data came from immunoSEQ multiplex PCR; TCRdb stores just in-frame clones and leaves some out. The sample comprises nearly 9,500 clones, 76% of which are singletons, and about an eighth rests with the top ten. This specimen comes from a study of TIL therapy for anti-PD-1-resistant metastatic lung cancer. Whole-study context: Half of patients were current or former smokers.

The time point was: pre-treatment sample, taken before nivolumab and TIL therapy. Most excised metastases sampled were pleural nodules or supraclavicular lymph nodes. Specimen: tumor tissue, collected at baseline. The source of this sequence is a person aged 25 to 79 with non-small cell lung cancer.

The CDR3 sequence: CASSTRLGGPNTGELFF. DNA of the CDR3: TGTGCCAGCAGCACCCGTCTGGGGGGGCCAAACACCGGGGAGCTGTTTTTT. The chain joins TRBV9 to TRBJ2-2; weak D call: TRBD2 (7 bases). The germline gives CDR1 SGDLS, CDR2 YYNGEE. This CDR3 is 17 amino acids long. Trimming removed 4 bases at V and 2 bases at J, with 18 bases between.